Each of the 28 T cell receptor beta chains below was sequenced from the same sample in a study of T cell repertoires in cytomegalovirus infection. The antigens for these receptors are not known. MiXCR was run by TCRdb on the reads, yielding one entry per CDR3 protein. The sample carries 600,000 to 700,000 distinct CDR3 sequences, around 31% recorded once. The sample was cultured PBMCs, taken from culture after CMV antigen stimulation. The receptors shown here come from a human donor in good health (CMV status not recorded). Some clones in this sample may be carry-over from other donors' samples.

A single count supports this clonotype. CDR3 DNA: TGCGCCAGCAGCTTGGACGCAGGGGGCTTAACTGAAGCTTTCTTT. This encodes CASSLDAGGLTEAFF. This chain connects TRBV5-1 to TRBJ1-1, with 8 bases identical to TRBD1. CDR3 length equals 15 residues. After removal of 0 bases from V and 5 bases from J, the junction contained 6 bases not matched to a gene. Germline V gene sequence: CDR1 SGHRS, CDR2 YFSETQ.

The chain employs TRBV7-2 and TRBJ2-3; D is uncertain. The CDR3 is made up of 15 amino acids. In germline, CDR1 is SGHTA, CDR2 FQGNSA. The V end lost 1 base, the J end lost 3 bases, and 11 bases lay between the germline ends. The DNA for the CDR3 is TGTGCCAGCAGCTTAGAGCTAATAAGGACAGATACGCAGTATTTT. As protein: CASSLELIRTDTQYF.

The V call is TRBV6-2 or TRBV6-3, the J call TRBJ2-5, with 10 bases aligning to TRBD2. Trimming at V came to 2 bases and at J to 5 bases, leaving 8 bases not matched to a gene. The CDR3 has 16 amino acids. Per germline, CDR1 MNHEY and CDR2 SVGEGT. DNA for the CDR3: TGTGCCAGCAGTTACCGTCCTAGCGGGAGTAAGGAGACCCAGTACTTC. This sequence encodes CASSYRPSGSKETQYF.

For the CDR3, the DNA is TGCAGTGCTAGAAGACTAGTAAACAATGAGCAGTTCTTC. Its translation is CSARRLVNNEQFF. The chain carries TRBV20-1 and TRBJ2-1; D is perhaps TRBD2 (6 bases). V shed 2 bases and J shed 5 bases, with 10 bases lying between them. Germline V gives CDR1 DFQATT, CDR2 SNEGSKA (reference sequence). The CDR3 is made up of 13 amino acids.

The chain has TRBV7-9 and TRBJ2-5; 8 nucleotides agree with TRBD1. Germline V gives CDR1 SEHNR, CDR2 FQNEAQ (reference sequence). This CDR3 spans 16 amino acids. With 4 bases clipped from V and 2 bases from J, the junction kept 9 bases outside the gene matches. In DNA, the CDR3 is TGTGCCAGCAGCTCCGGACAGGGCCTTACGCAAGAGACCCAGTACTTC. It translates to CASSSGQGLTQETQYF.

The chain links TRBV5-4 to TRBJ2-3, with D unclear. This CDR3 spans 13 amino acids. Germline values: CDR1 SGHNT, CDR2 YYREEE (reference sequence). Trimming shortened V by 10 bases and J by 0 bases, and 12 bases separated the two germline ends. The CDR3, as DNA: TGTGCCGCCCAGAGAGGAAGCACAGATACGCAGTATTTT. It yields the protein CAAQRGSTDTQYF. The whole variable domain, remainder taken from reference TRBV5-4 and TRBJ2-3, is ETGVTQSPTHLIKTRGQQVTLRCSSQSGHNTVSWYQQALGQGPQFIFQYYREEENGRGNFPPRFSGLQFPNYSSELNVNALELDDSALYLCAAQRGSTDTQYFGPGTRLTVL.

This chain uses TRBV19 with TRBJ1-3; D gene unclear. The length of the CDR3 is 12 residues. Per the germline V gene, CDR1 is LNHDA and CDR2 is SQIVND (reference sequence). The germline V and J ends were trimmed by 10 bases and 4 bases, with 11 bases remaining between them. CDR3 region: CATKDRGNTIYF. The CDR3 DNA sequence: TGTGCCACCAAAGACCGGGGAAACACCATATATTTT.

The chain combines TRBV20-1 with TRBJ2-3; D is undetermined. CDR1 is DFQATT, CDR2 SNEGSKA, per germline (reference sequence). The V end lost 0 bases, the J end lost 5 bases, and 9 bases lay between the germline ends. The CDR3 is 13 residues long. The CDR3 DNA follows: TGCAGTGCTAGAGATGGCCTAATAGATACGCAGTATTTT. Its protein is CSARDGLIDTQYF.

The CDR3 loop is CASRRRGLTDTQYF. CDR3 nucleotide sequence: TGTGCCAGCAGACGGCGGGGCCTCACAGATACGCAGTATTTT. The genes are TRBV12-3 or TRBV12-4 and TRBJ2-3; D is perhaps TRBD2 (6 bases). This CDR3 region has 14 residues. The V end was cut by 6 bases, the J end by 2 bases, with 12 bases between.

This clonotype was detected only a few times. The rearrangement joins TRBV7-2 to TRBJ2-7; TRBD2 might be the D (6 bases). Germline V gives CDR1 SGHTA, CDR2 FQGNSA. The CDR3 runs to 16 residues. The germline V and J ends were trimmed by 3 bases and 0 bases, with 15 bases remaining between them. CDR3 amino acids: CASSLFGGASSYEQYF. The CDR3 region has the DNA TGTGCCAGCAGCTTGTTCGGGGGTGCCAGCTCCTACGAGCAGTACTTC.

The CDR3 DNA sequence: TGCAGTGCTCCAAGGGCTCTAGCGGTGAATGAGCAGTTCTTC. It is translated as CSAPRALAVNEQFF. This chain joins TRBV20-1 and TRBJ2-1, with 7 positions matching TRBD2. This CDR3 comprises 14 residues. CDR1 and CDR2 (germline): DFQATT, SNEGSKA (reference sequence). V shed 5 bases and J 7 bases; nucleotides not matched to a gene: 11.

This clonotype is a singleton in its sample. The chain links TRBV14 to TRBJ2-5, with a possible D match to TRBD1 (6 bases). Germline V gene data show CDR1 as SGHDN and CDR2 as FVKESK. CDR3 length: 12 amino acids. The V end was cut by 3 bases, the J end by 7 bases, with 9 bases between. DNA for the CDR3: TGTGCCAGCAGCCAGGGGGCCTTGACCCAGTACTTC. This gives the protein CASSQGALTQYF.

Many counts were recorded for this clonotype. This chain joins TRBV7-6 and TRBJ2-5, with D unclear. This CDR3 has 16 residues. The germline gives CDR1 SGHVS, CDR2 FNYEAQ. V gave up 3 bases and J gave up 0 bases, with 14 bases separating them. CDR3 in DNA: TGTGCCAGCAGCTTTCCAGCCTCCAGACACCAAGAGACCCAGTACTTC. Translation: CASSFPASRHQETQYF.

The rearrangement uses TRBV7-9 and TRBJ1-4, with 10 bases that match TRBD1. Germline V CDR1 and CDR2: SEHNR, FQNEAQ (reference sequence). The CDR3 length is 15 residues. V lost 5 bases to trimming and J lost 8 bases; unmatched junction nucleotides: 8. The CDR3 region has the DNA TGTGCCAGCAGCCCCCCCGGGACAGGGGAAGAAAAACTGTTTTTT. It encodes CASSPPGTGEEKLFF.

The rearrangement uses TRBV6-6 and TRBJ2-3, with D unclear. V lost 0 bases and J 2 bases, leaving 6 bases between the germline ends. CDR1 MNHNY and CDR2 SVGAGI come from the germline V gene (reference sequence). This CDR3 region has 14 residues. The CDR3 reads CASSYSRHTDTQYF. In DNA, the CDR3 is TGTGCCAGCAGTTACTCAAGGCACACAGATACGCAGTATTTT.

This clonotype was detected ten times or more. The rearrangement uses TRBV7-9 and TRBJ2-5, with 7 bases lining up with TRBD1. The CDR3 runs to 15 residues. The J segment lost 4 bases and the V segment lost 4 bases, leaving 9 bases of the junction unmatched. Germline CDR1 SEHNR, CDR2 FQNEAQ (reference sequence). The CDR3 DNA sequence: TGTGCCAGCAGCTCCCGGACAGGAAGGGGAGAGACCCAGTACTTC. Translating it yields CASSSRTGRGETQYF.

In this sample, this clonotype turned up a few times. The chain has TRBV7-2 and TRBJ1-1, with D possibly TRBD1 on 6 matching bases. The germline V gene has CDR1 SGHTA and CDR2 FQGNSA. The V and J ends lost 2 bases and 6 bases respectively, with 16 bases between them. This CDR3 is 15 amino acids long. CDR3 protein: CASSLWGRGGPEAFF. Written as DNA, the CDR3 is TGTGCCAGCAGCTTATGGGGTAGAGGGGGGCCTGAAGCTTTCTTT.

This rearrangement joins TRBV18 to TRBJ1-1; unclear D gene. The CDR3 runs to 15 residues. The V gene lost 6 bases and the J gene lost 2 bases, with 16 bases spanning the gap. The germline CDR1 and CDR2 sequences are KGHSH and LQKENI. DNA for the CDR3: TGTGCCAGCTCCCCCGGAGGGTATAGAAACACTGAAGCTTTCTTT. Amino acids: CASSPGGYRNTEAFF.

This clonotype was detected a few times. The CDR3 DNA reads TGTGCCAGCAGCCGAGGACCTTCGGGATACGAGCAGTACTTC. Residues: CASSRGPSGYEQYF. The chain links TRBV7-8 to TRBJ2-7; D perhaps matches TRBD2 (5 bases). In germline, CDR1 is SGHVS, CDR2 FQNEAQ. V lost 5 bases, J lost 4 bases, and 15 bases lay in between. The CDR3 spans 14 residues. Full variable domain (outside the CDR3, taken from reference TRBV7-8 and TRBJ2-7): GAGVSQSPRYKVAKRGQDVALRCDPISGHVSLFWYQQALGQGPEFLTYFQNEAQLDKSGLPSDRFFAERPEGSVSTLKIQRTQQEDSAVYLCASSRGPSGYEQYFGPGTRLTVT.

Here the CDR3 DNA reads TGTGCCATCAGTGAACTCCATGAGCAGTTCTTC. Translation: CAISELHEQFF. This rearrangement joins TRBV10-3 to TRBJ2-1, with D hard to call. CDR1 and CDR2 (germline): ENHRY, SYGVKD. Trimming pared 3 bases from V and 8 bases from J, leaving 5 bases between. CDR3 size: 11 residues.

The J gene is TRBJ1-1, the V gene TRBV28, with 8 positions matching TRBD1. V was clipped by 3 bases and J by 1 base; unmatched bases: 1. The germline CDR1 and CDR2 sequences are MDHEN and SYDVKM. The CDR3 spans 14 residues. CDR3 DNA: TGTGCCAGCAGTTTGACAGGGGCGAACACTGAAGCTTTCTTT. It specifies CASSLTGANTEAFF.

This clonotype was counted a few times. The V gene is TRBV6-1, the J gene TRBJ1-4; D is uncertain. The V gene's germline CDR1 is MNHNS and CDR2 SASEGT. V lost 2 bases and J lost 8, with 33 bases in between. CDR3 size: 21 residues. The chain's CDR3 is CASSEKESRTHNSRRLEKLFF. The CDR3 DNA is TGTGCCAGCAGTGAAAAGGAGTCCAGGACGCACAATAGCAGGCGATTAGAAAAACTGTTTTTT.

This clonotype was found once. V usage is TRBV5-4 and J usage is TRBJ2-2; 8 bases match TRBD2. The CDR3 is 15 residues long. Germline CDR1 and CDR2: SGHNT and YYREEE (reference sequence). With 3 bases clipped from V and 3 bases from J, the junction kept 4 bases outside the gene matches. As DNA, the CDR3 is TGTGCCAGCAGCTCAGCGGGAGTGGACACCGGGGAGCTGTTTTTT. Protein: CASSSAGVDTGELFF.

This chain connects TRBV20-1 to TRBJ2-1; 11 nucleotides line up with TRBD2. J was trimmed by 5 bases and V by 6 bases; bases with no gene match: 6. The CDR3 covers 14 residues. The germline CDR1 and CDR2 sequences are DFQATT and SNEGSKA (reference sequence). CDR3 sequence: CSAKTSGENNEQFF. DNA for the CDR3: TGCAGTGCAAAGACTAGCGGGGAAAACAATGAGCAGTTCTTC.

This chain uses TRBV6-5 with TRBJ1-1, with 7 bases matching TRBD1. The CDR3 totals 15 residues. Germline assignment: CDR1 MNHEY and CDR2 SVGAGI. Germline trimming cut 6 bases from V and 5 bases from J; bases unmatched to any gene: 12. The CDR3 DNA reads TGTGCCAGCAGGTTCAGACAGGGAGTAAAGACTGAAGCTTTCTTT. Residues: CASRFRQGVKTEAFF.

The chain has TRBV29-1 and TRBJ2-5, with TRBD2 matching 9 bases. The germline V gene encodes CDR1 SQVTM and CDR2 ANQGSEA. This CDR3 has 12 residues. V shed 4 bases, J shed 5 bases, and the junction held 2 bases outside the gene matches. CDR3 residues: CSVGSGSETQYF. In DNA form, the CDR3 reads TGCAGCGTTGGTAGCGGGAGTGAGACCCAGTACTTC. The entire variable domain, with the rest obtained from reference TRBV29-1 and TRBJ2-5, is as follows: SAVISQKPSRDICQRGTSLTIQCQVDSQVTMMFWYRQQPGQSLTLIATANQGSEATYESGFVIDKFPISRPNLTFSTLTVSNMSPEDSSIYLCSVGSGSETQYFGPGTRLLVL.

This clonotype was observed many times. The genes are TRBV7-2 and TRBJ2-1; TRBD2 aligns across 9 bases. With 1 base clipped from V and 6 bases from J, the junction kept 7 bases outside the gene matches. The V gene's germline CDR1 is SGHTA and CDR2 FQGNSA. This CDR3 spans 16 amino acids. The CDR3: CASSLEFLAGLNEQFF. The CDR3 DNA reads TGTGCCAGCAGCTTAGAGTTTCTAGCGGGGCTCAATGAGCAGTTCTTC.

The rearrangement links TRBV20-1 to TRBJ2-3; D is unresolved. The germline V gene has CDR1 DFQATT and CDR2 SNEGSKA (reference sequence). The CDR3 has 18 amino acids. Trimming took off 0 bases at V and 0 bases at J, with 19 bases between the two ends. Here the CDR3 DNA reads TGCAGTGCTAGAGATTTTGTAGGGCCTCGGCCTAGCACAGATACGCAGTATTTT. This translates into CSARDFVGPRPSTDTQYF.